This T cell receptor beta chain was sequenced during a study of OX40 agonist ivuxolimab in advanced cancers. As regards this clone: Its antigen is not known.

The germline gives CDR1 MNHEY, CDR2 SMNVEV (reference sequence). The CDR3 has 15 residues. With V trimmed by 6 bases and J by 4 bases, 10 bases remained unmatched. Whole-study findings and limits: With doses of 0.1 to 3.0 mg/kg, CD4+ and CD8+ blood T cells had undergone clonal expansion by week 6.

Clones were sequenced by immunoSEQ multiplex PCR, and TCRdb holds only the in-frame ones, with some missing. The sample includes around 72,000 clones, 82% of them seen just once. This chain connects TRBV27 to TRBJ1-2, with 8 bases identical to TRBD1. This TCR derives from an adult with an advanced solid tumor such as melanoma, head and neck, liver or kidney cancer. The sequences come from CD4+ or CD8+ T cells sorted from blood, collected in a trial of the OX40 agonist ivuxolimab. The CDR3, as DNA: TGTGCCAGCAGCCCATTCGGACAGGGAAGCTATGGCTACACCTTC. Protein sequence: CASSPFGQGSYGYTF.